This T cell receptor beta chain was retrieved from a study of cytotoxic CD8 clonotypes in ibrutinib-treated CLL. Trimming cost V 6 bases and J 1 base; bases outside gene matches: 7. The CDR3 consists of 15 residues. The germline CDR1 and CDR2 sequences are MNHEY and SVGAGI. The table came from immunoSEQ multiplex PCR; TCRdb's copy has only in-frame clones and leaves some out. Of roughly 97,000 clones in the sample, 70% to 80% were seen once. The chain is built from TRBV6-5 and TRBJ2-3, with 7 bases fitting TRBD1. This clonotype was obtained from a human donor with chronic lymphocytic leukemia. The sequencing here drew on PBMCs, taken after 12 months of ibrutinib treatment. CDR3 loop: CASSPLGGGTDTQYF. In DNA form, the CDR3 reads TGTGCCAGCAGCCCGTTAGGGGGCGGCACAGATACGCAGTATTTT.